These T cell receptor beta chains were read from a single sample in a study of regulatory T cells in long-lasting Graves disease. TCRdb processed the multiplex PCR reads anew with MiXCR; each CDR3 protein has one entry. Of hundreds of thousands of distinct CDR3 sequences in the sample, about 32% were seen once. The sample in question was peripheral blood mononuclear cells (PBMCs), obtained when the disease was refractory, from a patient treated with antithyroid drugs. These receptors all come from a female donor with Graves disease. Each CDR3 is given with its conserved first and last residue. D genes are given only for firm matches. Not every row has a clone size; where given, it reads once, few, many or a size class.

V	size	J	D	DNA	CDR3
TRBV6-1	once	TRBJ2-1	TRBD2	TGTGCCAGCAGGGAACTAGCGGGAGGGACCTACAATGAGCAGTTCTTC	CASRELAGGTYNEQFF
TRBV6-2/TRBV6-3	NA	TRBJ2-7	NA	TGTGCCAGCAGTTATCGGACTGGGGACTACGAGCAGTACTTC	CASSYRTGDYEQYF
TRBV7-9	few	TRBJ2-7	NA	TGTGCCAGCAGCTTAGCCCAGGGGCCCCTCTACGAGCAGTACTTC	CASSLAQGPLYEQYF
TRBV19	few	TRBJ2-5	TRBD1	TGTGCCAGTAGCAGGACAGGGATCTGGAACTTC	CASSRTGIWNF
TRBV28	NA	TRBJ1-3	TRBD1	TGTGCCAGCAGTTTACCAGGGGGTGGAAACACCATATATTTT	CASSLPGGGNTIYF
TRBV30	NA	TRBJ1-4	NA	TGTGCCTGGAGCTCCGGGGGGGGCTTAATTGCATCTTTT	CAWSSGGGLIASF
TRBV5-6	NA	TRBJ1-2	NA	TGTGCCAGCAGCGATTACGGTTCCTACACCTTC	CASSDYGSYTF
TRBV5-1	NA	TRBJ1-1	NA	TGCGCCAGCAGCACCGTCAAGAACACTGAAGCTTTCTTT	CASSTVKNTEAFF
TRBV2	few	TRBJ1-5	NA	TGTGCCAGCAGTCTACAGAGAGAAGGTCAGCCCCAGCATTTT	CASSLQREGQPQHF
TRBV19	few	TRBJ2-7	NA	TGTGCCAGTAGGGACTTACAGGGCAACGAGCAGTACTTC	CASRDLQGNEQYF
TRBV6-1	NA	TRBJ1-1	NA	TGTGCCAGCAGTGAATATGGGGACACTGAAGCTTTCTTT	CASSEYGDTEAFF
TRBV29-1	few	TRBJ2-7	TRBD2	TGCAGCGTTGAATTCCGGGGGGGCGGCTACGAGCAGTACTTC	CSVEFRGGGYEQYF
TRBV20-1	NA	TRBJ1-2	NA	TGCAGTGCTACCGGGACACCCTATGGCTACACCTTC	CSATGTPYGYTF
TRBV28	few	TRBJ1-5	NA	TGTGCCAGCAGTATCCCTCTGGGTAGCAATCAGCCCCAGCATTTT	CASSIPLGSNQPQHF
TRBV10-3	NA	TRBJ1-2	TRBD1	TGTGCCATCAGTGAGTCGAACAGGGGCGACGGCTACACCTTC	CAISESNRGDGYTF
TRBV13	NA	TRBJ2-1	NA	TGTGCCAGCAGCTCCGGACCAGGCTGGAATGAGCAGTTCTTC	CASSSGPGWNEQFF
TRBV29-1	few	TRBJ1-5	TRBD1	TGCAGCGTTGTTCTAGGCACAGGGGGTCAGCCCCAGCATTTT	CSVVLGTGGQPQHF
TRBV15	few	TRBJ1-2	NA	TGTGCCACCAGCCGGGATTTTAACTATGGCTACACCTTC	CATSRDFNYGYTF
TRBV7-9	NA	TRBJ2-7	NA	TGTGCCAGCAACCCTTTCGGCACCTACGAGCAGTACTTC	CASNPFGTYEQYF
TRBV5-1	few	TRBJ2-5	NA	TGCGCCAGCAGCCAGACCAGGTTCTCAGAGACCCAGTACTTC	CASSQTRFSETQYF
TRBV3-1	few	TRBJ1-2	TRBD1	TGTGCCAGCAGCCAAGTCCCGACAGGGGATGGCTACACCTTC	CASSQVPTGDGYTF
TRBV6-1	many	TRBJ1-1	NA	TGTGCCAGCAGGGAAGGCAGGGACATCACTGAAGCTTTCTTT	CASREGRDITEAFF
TRBV6-1	once	TRBJ1-6	NA	TGTGCCAGCAGAGAAACGCAAGCAGGCCCAAGGGGACCCCTCCACTTT	CASRETQAGPRGPLHF
TRBV12-3/TRBV12-4	few	TRBJ1-5	TRBD1	TGTGCCAGCAGATCACCGGGACAGGCACAGCCCCAGCATTTT	CASRSPGQAQPQHF
TRBV20-1	NA	TRBJ2-5	TRBD2	TGCAGTGCTGTCCAGACTAGCGGACAAGAGACCCAGTACTTC	CSAVQTSGQETQYF
TRBV12-3/TRBV12-4	many	TRBJ1-4	NA	TGTGCCAGCAGCAAATTAGAAAAACTGTTTTTT	CASSKLEKLFF
TRBV29-1	NA	TRBJ2-5	NA	TGCAGCGTTCAGGGAAGGGGAGAGACCCAGTACTTC	CSVQGRGETQYF
TRBV19	NA	TRBJ1-2	NA	TGTGCCAGTAAGGCTCTGCAGGGGAACTATGGCTACACCTTC	CASKALQGNYGYTF
TRBV6-4	NA	TRBJ1-2	NA	TGTGCCAGCAGTTACGGGGGGGCGATCAACTATGGCTACACCTTC	CASSYGGAINYGYTF
TRBV7-6	few	TRBJ2-7	TRBD1	TGTGCCAGCAGCTTAGGGGCCGCAGGGGGCAACTACGAGCAGTACTTC	CASSLGAAGGNYEQYF
TRBV5-1	many	TRBJ1-1	NA	TGTGCCAGCAGTTTCAGGGGACCGAACACTGAAGCTTTCTTT	CASSFRGPNTEAFF
TRBV6-1	few	TRBJ1-2	NA	TGTGCCAGCAGTAACAGACCCGAGGAAAGCTATGGCTACACCTTC	CASSNRPEESYGYTF
TRBV25-1	NA	TRBJ1-2	TRBD1	TGTGCCAGCAGCGCCCGAACGACAGGGGGTGGCTACACCTTC	CASSARTTGGGYTF
TRBV20-1	NA	TRBJ2-7	NA	TGCAGCGTTGCAAGTCCCTACGAGCAGTACTTC	CSVASPYEQYF
TRBV2	few	TRBJ2-5	NA	TGTGCCAGCAGTTACCGGGGCTCTGTGGAGACCCAGTACTTC	CASSYRGSVETQYF
TRBV20-1	NA	TRBJ2-5	NA	TGCAGTGCCACTGTCGAAGGGAGGGAGACCCAGTACTTC	CSATVEGRETQYF
TRBV7-9	few	TRBJ2-5	NA	TGTGCCGCCGGGGGACAAGAGACCCAGTACTTC	CAAGGQETQYF
TRBV2	few	TRBJ2-2	TRBD1	TGTGCCAGCAGAAGGGGGACAGGGAACACCGGGGAGCTGTTTTTT	CASRRGTGNTGELFF
TRBV7-2	few	TRBJ1-2	NA	TGTGCCAGCAGCCCAACCATATACGGCTACACCTTC	CASSPTIYGYTF
TRBV12-3/TRBV12-4	many	TRBJ2-5	TRBD2	TGTGCCAGCTCGGTGTTAGCGGGGCCCAAGGGAACCCAGTACTTC	CASSVLAGPKGTQYF